This TCR beta chain was sequenced for a study of shared clonotypes between healthy human individuals. Between the trimmed V and J ends, which lost 4 bases and 0 bases, there was a span of 8 bases. The CDR3 loop spans 14 amino acids. Germline CDR1 is MNHNS and CDR2 is SASEGT. Clones were read by immunoSEQ multiplex PCR, and TCRdb kept only the in-frame ones, dropping some. The repertoire includes about 480,000 clones, roughly 85% of them detected once, and around 13% sits in the top ten. None of the donors, who were healthy HIV-negative adults, had recently had acute infections or vaccinations. The receptor was isolated from a woman between 40 and 50 years old in good health. Some clones in this sample may be carry-over from other donors' samples. The chain has TRBV6-1 and TRBJ2-3; possible D gene TRBD2, 6 bases. The sequenced sample was PBMCs. The CDR3 coding sequence is TGTGCCAGCAGTGTGCTAGCGAGCACAGATACGCAGTATTTT. Translation gives CASSVLASTDTQYF.